This TCR beta chain was documented in a study of cytomegalovirus exposure and HLA in healthy donors. Regarding this clone: Its antigen is undetermined.

CDR3 length: 16 residues. CDR1 and CDR2 from the germline V gene are SGHAT and FQNNGV. V was trimmed by 1 base and J by 4 bases, leaving 14 bases between them. 13 Jbeta primers and 60 Vbeta primers were used for the PCR. The table came from immunoSEQ multiplex PCR; TCRdb's copy has only in-frame clones and leaves some out. The data contain about 190,000 clones, around 87% of them singletons. Study results and limitations: Evidence from a later analysis indicated that most CMV-associated TCR beta chains looked HLA-restricted. Only CMV serostatus was available as immune exposure information.

V is TRBV11-2 and J is TRBJ2-1; perhaps TRBD1 as D (5 bases). The sequenced material came from PBMCs. The sequence came from a boy younger than 10 in good health and CMV-seronegative. The CDR3 protein is CASSLVLSDIYNEQFF. The CDR3 DNA is TGTGCCAGCAGCTTAGTCCTATCGGACATATACAATGAGCAGTTCTTC.